This T cell receptor (beta chain) was found in a study of blood T cell repertoires in COVID-19. With V trimmed by 6 bases and J by 9 bases, 11 bases remained unmatched. Germline V gene lookup returns CDR1 SNHLY and CDR2 FYNNEI. The CDR3 runs to 15 residues. The assay was immunoSEQ multiplex PCR, and TCRdb's table has in-frame clones only and misses some. The sample has over 75,000 clones; 70% to 90% are singletons. This chain joins TRBV2 and TRBJ2-2; the match to TRBD2 covers 9 bases. The receptor comes from a human donor with COVID-19, enrolled during active disease. The donor label of this sample is uncertain. Input material: peripheral blood. The CDR3, as DNA: TGTGCCAGCAGCCCCGGTAGCGGGAGCATGAGGGAGCTGTTTTTT. Translation: CASSPGSGSMRELFF.